The 12 T cell receptor beta chains in this list originate from one sample, sequenced in a study of kidney transplant recipient with SARS-CoV-2 infection. TCRdb fed the reads into MiXCR, producing one record per CDR3 protein. This table has under 250,000 distinct CDR3 sequences, around 26% appearing once. The specimen comprised a blood sample, sampled at baseline and on roughly day 110 from a kidney transplant recipient. Receptors originate from a male patient between 25 and 40 years old who had COVID-19 and was a kidney transplant recipient. Some T cells here may be from the graft donor.

The table lists this clonotype with many counts. CDR3 nucleotide sequence: TGCGCCAGCAGTGAAGCGGACGGGCCCTACGAGCAGTACTTC. This codes for CASSEADGPYEQYF. V is TRBV10-2 and J is TRBJ2-7, with TRBD2 as a possible D gene (5 bases). V lost 3 bases to trimming and J lost 2 bases, with 11 bases between them. Germline CDR1 and CDR2: WSHSY and SAAADI. The CDR3 contains 14 residues.

V and J are TRBV7-9 and TRBJ2-5; tentative D call: TRBD2 (6 bases). Germline V gene data show CDR1 as SEHNR and CDR2 as FQNEAQ (reference sequence). The CDR3 length is 14 residues. With 0 bases removed from V and 5 bases from J, the gap between germline ends came to 10 bases. CDR3 amino acids: CASSLAAAGETQYF. The CDR3 coding sequence is TGTGCCAGCAGCTTAGCTGCGGCGGGGGAGACCCAGTACTTC.

Of note for this clonotype: This may be a read error, as it is one base from a much larger clone. The chain has TRBV27 and TRBJ1-3; TRBD1 is a possible D gene (5 bases). The CDR3 has 16 amino acids. Germline loops: CDR1 MNHEY, CDR2 SMNVEV (reference sequence). CDR3 loop: CASILRAGTSGNTIYF. The DNA of the CDR3 is TGTGCCAGCATTTTAAGAGCAGGGACCTCTGGAAACACCATATATTTT.

The chain is built from TRBV6-8 and TRBJ2-7; 8 nucleotides match TRBD1. This CDR3 is built from 15 residues. V trimming: 6 bases; J trimming: 0 bases; junction bases outside the gene matches: 7. In germline, CDR1 is MNHGY, CDR2 SAAAGT. The CDR3 protein is CASREPGQVSYEQYF. The DNA of the CDR3 is TGTGCCAGCAGGGAACCGGGACAGGTCTCCTACGAGCAGTACTTC.

This clonotype was counted at least ten times. J is TRBJ1-3 and V is TRBV28; D remains ambiguous. Germline V lookup: CDR1 MDHEN, CDR2 SYDVKM. V lost 11 bases and J 0 bases, leaving 11 bases between the germline ends. The length of the CDR3 is 13 residues. The CDR3 coding sequence is TGTGCCCATGCGAGGGACTCTGGAAACACCATATATTTT. It yields the protein CAHARDSGNTIYF.

The table lists this clonotype with many counts. V is TRBV7-6 and J is TRBJ2-1, with D unresolved. The germline V gene encodes CDR1 SGHVS and CDR2 FNYEAQ. The CDR3 is made up of 15 amino acids. Trimming removed 2 bases at V and 0 bases at J, with 8 bases between. CDR3 sequence reads: CASSLIGNSYNEQFF. CDR3 in DNA: TGTGCCAGCAGCTTAATTGGCAACTCCTACAATGAGCAGTTCTTC.

This clonotype was seen ten or more times. V is TRBV7-2 and J is TRBJ1-1; D may be TRBD1 (5 bases). The V gene lost 5 bases and the J gene lost 7 bases, with 11 bases spanning the gap. The CDR3 is 12 residues long. Germline CDR1 is SGHTA and CDR2 is FQGNSA. The CDR3 sequence: CASSRMGDEAFF. The CDR3 DNA reads as TGTGCCAGCAGCCGTATGGGGGATGAAGCTTTCTTT.

This clonotype appeared once. This clone may be a read error of a much larger clone one base away. The chain couples TRBV25-1 to TRBJ2-1; D is uncertain. The CDR3 has 14 residues. Germline V gene lookup returns CDR1 MGHDK and CDR2 SYGVNS. This CDR3 is CASSLSFRLDEQLF. As DNA, the CDR3 is TGTGCCAGCAGTCTTTCTTTTCGTCTTGATGAGCAGCTCTTC.

The chain joins TRBV8-2 to TRBJ1-2. TRBV8-2 is termed a pseudogene. The CDR3 consists of 16 residues. The DNA of the CDR3 is TGTGGCAGTCACGCAGGTGATAGCCGAAAGACCTATGGCTACACCTTC. Its protein is CGSHAGDSRKTYGYTF.

A note on this clonotype: Just one base apart from a much larger clone, this may be a read error. The chain recombines TRBV3-1 with TRBJ2-7, with no clear D. This CDR3 has 14 residues. CDR1 LGHDT and CDR2 YNNKEL come from the germline V gene (reference sequence). The chain's CDR3 is CASSQEAATYGQYF. In nucleotides, the CDR3 is TGTGCCAGCAGCCAAGAAGCAGCTACCTACGGGCAGTACTTC.

Remarks on this clonotype: One junction end disagrees with the germline gene, perhaps due to a read error. The V and J genes are TRBV11-2 and TRBJ2-1; D not certain. The CDR3 is made up of 15 amino acids. The germline V gene encodes CDR1 SGHAT and CDR2 FQNNGV. The CDR3 nucleotides are TGTGCCAACAGCTTCCTCCCCCTACCCCTCAATGAGCAGTTCTTC. Its protein product is CANSFLPLPLNEQFF.

The chain uses TRBV7-6 and TRBJ2-1, with 8 bases that match TRBD2. This CDR3 has 19 amino acids. J gave up 0 bases and V 1 base, and 11 bases lay outside the gene matches. Germline loops: CDR1 SGHVS, CDR2 FNYEAQ. The CDR3 bases are TGTGCCAGCAGCTTAGAAAGTGTACTAGCGGCACCCTCCTACAATGAGCAGTTCTTC. It yields the protein CASSLESVLAAPSYNEQFF.